These T cell receptor beta chains were read from a single sample in a study of T cell responses to AZD1222 COVID-19 vaccine. Some clones are missing from TCRdb's copy, which holds only in-frame ones; the method was immunoSEQ multiplex PCR. The table lists about 140,000 clones, around nine tenths of them singletons. The sample here was peripheral blood, taken on day 0 of AZD1222 vaccination. The origin of the receptors is an adult in good health. Each CDR3 is given with its conserved first and last residue. Fields, in order: clone size, D gene, CDR3 length, J gene, V gene, CDR3 DNA, CDR3 protein. D genes are given only for firm matches. Clone size is stated in some rows and not others, as once, few, many or a class when expanded.

>once|NA|11|TRBJ1-2|TRBV6-6
TGTGCCACCCCTTGGGGAGGGGGCTACACCTTC
CATPWGGGYTF
>NA|NA|14|TRBJ2-2|TRBV27
TGTGCCAGCAGTTTAGGCGGGTACACCGGGGAGCTGTTTTTT
CASSLGGYTGELFF
>NA|NA|14|TRBJ1-1|TRBV2
TGTGCCAGCAGTGTCAGAAACATGAACACTGAAGCTTTCTTT
CASSVRNMNTEAFF
>NA|NA|14|TRBJ1-5|TRBV11-2
TGTGCCAGCAGCTTAGATCTCGCGGATCAGCCCCAGCATTTT
CASSLDLADQPQHF
>NA|TRBD1|13|TRBJ1-2|TRBV11-2
TGTGCCAGCAGCACAAGGACAGGCTATGGCTACACCTTC
CASSTRTGYGYTF
>NA|TRBD2|16|TRBJ2-3|TRBV5-6
TGTGCCAGCAGCAATGAACTAGCGGGGGACACAGATACGCAGTATTTT
CASSNELAGDTDTQYF
>NA|NA|15|TRBJ2-5|TRBV23-1
TGCGCCAACCATCCGGACAGGAGGGGTCTATGGACCCAGTACTTC
CANHPDRRGLWTQYF
>NA|TRBD1|17|TRBJ1-5|TRBV19
TGTGCCAGTAGTTACTCGAACAGGGGGCGAGGCAATCAGCCCCAGCATTTT
CASSYSNRGRGNQPQHF
>NA|NA|16|TRBJ1-1|TRBV3-1/TRBV3-2
TGTGCCGGCAAAAAGCTAGGAGGAGGGGAAGGCACTGAAGCTTTCTTT
CAGKKLGGGEGTEAFF
>NA|NA|15|TRBJ2-7|TRBV3-1/TRBV3-2
TGTGCCAGCAGCTACGGGACGGTAGGATCCTACGAGCAGTACTTC
CASSYGTVGSYEQYF